The subject of this entry is one TCR beta chain. V lost 2 bases, J lost 1 base, and 21 bases lay in between. Germline CDR1 is GTSNPN and CDR2 is SVGIG (reference sequence). The CDR3 spans 18 residues. These data come from a study of CD8 T cells in Susac syndrome. A quantity of roughly 0.5 to 1 ug RNA underwent reverse transcription using random hexamers. A multiplex approach, immunoSEQ multiplex PCR, amplified TCR beta CDR3 across 54 Vbeta and 13 Jbeta. MiXCR, run by TCRdb on the immunoSEQ multiplex PCR reads, gives a single entry per CDR3 protein. Of 85,000 to 95,000 distinct CDR3 sequences listed, about 94% are singletons. Sequencing of TCR beta was performed on blood CD8+ T cells and on blood CD4+ T cells.

The sample was CD4+ T cells from PBMCs. The chain combines TRBV30 with TRBJ2-4, with D possibly matching TRBD1 (6 bases). This clonotype originated in a human donor with Susac syndrome. The CDR3 loop reads CAWSPYLGGSKAKNIQYF. The CDR3 region has the DNA TGTGCCTGGAGTCCCTATCTAGGGGGTAGCAAGGCCAAAAACATTCAGTACTTC.